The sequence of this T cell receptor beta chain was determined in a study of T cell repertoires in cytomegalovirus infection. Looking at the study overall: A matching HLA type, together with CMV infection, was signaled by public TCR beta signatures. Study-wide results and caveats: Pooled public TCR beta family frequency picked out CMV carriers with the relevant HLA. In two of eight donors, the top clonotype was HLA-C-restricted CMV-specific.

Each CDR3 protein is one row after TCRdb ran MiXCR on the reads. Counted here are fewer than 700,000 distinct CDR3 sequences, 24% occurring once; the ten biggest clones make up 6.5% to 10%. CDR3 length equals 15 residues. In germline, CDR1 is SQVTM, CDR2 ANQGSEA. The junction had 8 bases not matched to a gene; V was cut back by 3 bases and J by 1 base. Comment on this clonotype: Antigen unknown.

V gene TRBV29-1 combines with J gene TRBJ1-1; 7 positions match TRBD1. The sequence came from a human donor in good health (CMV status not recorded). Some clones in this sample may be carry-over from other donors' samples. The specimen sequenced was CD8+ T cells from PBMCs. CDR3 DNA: TGCAGCGTTGACAAACGGACAGGTGAGAACACTGAAGCTTTCTTT. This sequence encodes CSVDKRTGENTEAFF.